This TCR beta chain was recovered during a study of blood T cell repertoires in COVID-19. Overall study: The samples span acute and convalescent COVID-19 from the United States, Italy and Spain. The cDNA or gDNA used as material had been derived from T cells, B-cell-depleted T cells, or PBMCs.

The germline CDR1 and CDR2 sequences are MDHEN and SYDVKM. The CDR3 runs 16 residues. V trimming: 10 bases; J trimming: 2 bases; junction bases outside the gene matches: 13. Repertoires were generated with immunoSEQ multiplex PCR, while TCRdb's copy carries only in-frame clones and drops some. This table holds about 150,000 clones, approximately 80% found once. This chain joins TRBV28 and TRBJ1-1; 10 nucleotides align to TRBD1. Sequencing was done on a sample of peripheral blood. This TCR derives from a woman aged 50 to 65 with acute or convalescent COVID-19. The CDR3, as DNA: TGTGCCACCGTACCCGGGACAGGGGCGGGTAACACTGAAGCTTTCTTT. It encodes CATVPGTGAGNTEAFF.